Included here is one TCR beta chain sequence, with context. Its antigen is unidentified. The record originates from a study of shared clonotypes between healthy human individuals. General study findings and limits: Limitation of the genetic and exposure-history diversity represented came from the few donors. Rarefaction showed sorted-subset sequencing was incomplete despite large depth. Across subsets, estimated richness was generally greater for naive than for memory populations.

Germline V gene lookup returns CDR1 LNHDA and CDR2 SQIVND (reference sequence). The V and J ends lost 6 bases and 2 bases respectively, with 10 bases between them. CDR3 size: 14 residues. Repertoires were generated with immunoSEQ multiplex PCR, while TCRdb's copy carries only in-frame clones and drops some. The sample lists 1.5 million to 1.9 million clones; nearly 99% were seen once. The sample taken for sequencing was naive CD4+ T cells sorted from blood. Documented subset: CD45RA+ positively selected. This clonotype originated in a man younger than 40 in good health. This sequence joins TRBV19 and TRBJ2-2; D might be TRBD1 (6 bases). Here the CDR3 DNA reads TGTGCCAGTAGCCAGACAGGTAACACCGGGGAGCTGTTTTTT. This sequence encodes CASSQTGNTGELFF. Combining the CDR3 with reference TRBV19 and TRBJ2-2 gives the whole variable domain DGGITQSPKYLFRKEGQNVTLSCEQNLNHDAMYWYRQDPGQGLRLIYYSQIVNDFQKGDIAEGYSVSREKKESFPLTVTSAQKNPTAFYLCASSQTGNTGELFFGEGSRLTVL.